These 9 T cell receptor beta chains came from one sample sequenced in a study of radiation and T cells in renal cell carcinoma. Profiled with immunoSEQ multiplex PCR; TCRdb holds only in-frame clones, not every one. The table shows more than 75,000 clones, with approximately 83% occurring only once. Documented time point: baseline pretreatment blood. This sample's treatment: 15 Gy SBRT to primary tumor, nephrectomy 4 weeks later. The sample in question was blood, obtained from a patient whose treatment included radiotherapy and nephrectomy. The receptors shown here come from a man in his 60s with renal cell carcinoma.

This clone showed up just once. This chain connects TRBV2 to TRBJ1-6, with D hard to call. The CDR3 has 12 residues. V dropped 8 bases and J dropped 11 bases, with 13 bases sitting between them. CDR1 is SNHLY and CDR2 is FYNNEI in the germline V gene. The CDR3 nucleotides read TGTGCCAGCGGAGGAAGACCGACACCCCTCCACTTT. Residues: CASGGRPTPLHF.

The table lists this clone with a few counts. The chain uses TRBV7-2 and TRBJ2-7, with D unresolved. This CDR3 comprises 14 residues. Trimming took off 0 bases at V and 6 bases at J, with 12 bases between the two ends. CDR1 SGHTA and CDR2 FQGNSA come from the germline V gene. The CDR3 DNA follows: TGTGCCAGCAGCTTAGCACGTGAGAACGGCGAGCAGTACTTC. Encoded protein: CASSLARENGEQYF.

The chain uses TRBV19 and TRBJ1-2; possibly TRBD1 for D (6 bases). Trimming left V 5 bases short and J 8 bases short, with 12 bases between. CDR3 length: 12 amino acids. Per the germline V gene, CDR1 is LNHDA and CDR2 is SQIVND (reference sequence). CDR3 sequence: CASSPDRFGYTF. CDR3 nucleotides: TGTGCCAGTAGTCCAGACAGGTTCGGCTACACCTTC.

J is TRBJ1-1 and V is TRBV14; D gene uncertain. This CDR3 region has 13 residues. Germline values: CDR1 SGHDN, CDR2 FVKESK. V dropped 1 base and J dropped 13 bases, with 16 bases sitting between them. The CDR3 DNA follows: TGTGCCAGCAGCCAAGGCGAGACGCTGCCTGGTTTCTTT. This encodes CASSQGETLPGFF.

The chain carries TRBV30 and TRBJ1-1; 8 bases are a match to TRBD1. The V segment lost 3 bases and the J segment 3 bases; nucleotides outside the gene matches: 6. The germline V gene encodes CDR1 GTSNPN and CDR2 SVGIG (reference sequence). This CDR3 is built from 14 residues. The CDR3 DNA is TGTGCCTGGAGCGCCGGGGACAGGTACACTGAAGCTTTCTTT. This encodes CAWSAGDRYTEAFF. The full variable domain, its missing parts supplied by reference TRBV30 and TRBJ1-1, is SQTIHQWPATLVQPVGSPLSLECTVEGTSNPNLYWYRQAAGRGLQLLFYSVGIGQISSEVPQNLSASRPQDRQFILSSKKLLLSDSGFYLCAWSAGDRYTEAFFGQGTRLTVV.

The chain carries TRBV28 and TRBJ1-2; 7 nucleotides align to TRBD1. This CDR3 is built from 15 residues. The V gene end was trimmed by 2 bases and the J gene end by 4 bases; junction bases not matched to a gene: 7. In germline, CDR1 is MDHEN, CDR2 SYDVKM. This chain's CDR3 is CASSLGARDSYGYTF. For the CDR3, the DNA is TGTGCCAGCAGTTTAGGGGCCAGGGACAGCTATGGCTACACCTTC.

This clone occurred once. CDR3 sequence (DNA): TGTGCCAGCAGTAAGACAGGGCAAGCTTTCTTT. It encodes CASSKTGQAFF. The chain uses TRBV27 and TRBJ1-1, with TRBD1 matching 7 bases. The germline V gene encodes CDR1 MNHEY and CDR2 SMNVEV (reference sequence). The CDR3 is 11 amino acids. After removal of 5 bases from V and 9 bases from J, the junction contained 3 bases not matched to a gene.

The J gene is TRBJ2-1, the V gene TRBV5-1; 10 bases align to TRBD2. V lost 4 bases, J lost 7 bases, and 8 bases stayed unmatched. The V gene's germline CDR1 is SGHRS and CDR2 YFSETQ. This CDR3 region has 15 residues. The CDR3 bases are TGCGCCAGCAGCCTAAGCGGGAGGGCCAGGAATGAGCAGTTCTTC. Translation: CASSLSGRARNEQFF.

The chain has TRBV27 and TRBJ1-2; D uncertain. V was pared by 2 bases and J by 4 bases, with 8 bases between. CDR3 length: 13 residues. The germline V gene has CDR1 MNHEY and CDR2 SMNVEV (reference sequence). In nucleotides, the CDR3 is TGTGCCAGCAGTTTAAGAGTCGGCTATGGCTACACCTTC. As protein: CASSLRVGYGYTF.